The sequence of this T cell receptor (beta chain) was determined in a study of T cell changes during pregnancy in multiple sclerosis. The assay was immunoSEQ multiplex PCR, and TCRdb's table has in-frame clones only and misses some. Of about 39,000 clones listed, around 93% are singletons. Germline CDR1 SGHRS, CDR2 YFSETQ. The CDR3 totals 15 residues. J gave up 6 bases and V 5 bases, and 11 bases lay outside the gene matches. The sequenced sample was CD4+ T cells from peripheral blood mononuclear cells, obtained after pregnancy. This rearrangement joins TRBV5-1 to TRBJ1-5; TRBD1 matches at 7 bases. The receptor's source is a female donor with multiple sclerosis, enrolled in a pregnancy study. Here the CDR3 DNA reads TGCGCCAGCAGGCCTACAGGGGATGGAGTTCAGCCCCAGCATTTT. Its translation: CASRPTGDGVQPQHF.